The rows below give T cell receptor beta chains drawn from one sample of a study of cytomegalovirus exposure and HLA in healthy donors. Generated by immunoSEQ multiplex PCR, the TCRdb table keeps only in-frame clones and is missing some. The sample lists approximately 140,000 clones, roughly 77% occurring once. The material sequenced was PBMCs. The origin of the receptors is a woman between 40 and 50 years old in good health and CMV-seropositive. Both conserved end residues are part of each CDR3. A D gene is named only where the DNA matches it firmly.

J gene	D gene	V gene	CDR3 protein	CDR3 DNA
TRBJ1-4	.	TRBV4-1	CASSQLRGGYEKLFF	TGCGCCAGCAGCCAACTCAGGGGAGGGTATGAAAAACTGTTTTTT
TRBJ1-1	TRBD1	TRBV6-6	CASTDRGGYTEAFF	TGTGCCAGCACCGACAGGGGCGGGTACACTGAAGCTTTCTTT
TRBJ1-1	.	TRBV18	CASSRSRLGNTEAFF	TGTGCCAGCTCTCGGTCCAGGTTGGGTAACACTGAAGCTTTCTTT
TRBJ2-7	TRBD2	TRBV7-6	CASSLGSTGLAGISYEQYF	TGTGCCAGCAGCTTAGGTTCAACAGGACTAGCGGGGATATCCTACGAGCAGTACTTC
TRBJ2-5	TRBD1	TRBV15	CATRRTGEETQYF	TGTGCCACTCGCCGGACAGGGGAAGAGACCCAGTACTTC
TRBJ1-1	.	TRBV7-3	CASSLGGPKGTEAFF	TGTGCCAGCAGCTTGGGAGGCCCAAAGGGCACTGAAGCTTTCTTT
TRBJ1-4	.	TRBV7-8	CASSLGTSSKLFF	TGTGCCAGCAGCTTAGGGACAAGCAGTAAACTGTTTTTT
TRBJ2-7	.	TRBV5-1	CASRHGQLSSYEQYF	TGCGCCAGCAGACATGGACAGTTGAGCTCCTACGAGCAGTACTTC
TRBJ2-5	.	TRBV5-1	CASSRYRDTLQETQYF	TGCGCCAGCAGCCGGTACCGGGACACCCTCCAAGAGACCCAGTACTTC
TRBJ1-4	.	TRBV20-1	CSAPLREKLFF	TGCAGTGCCCCGTTGAGAGAAAAACTGTTTTTT
TRBJ2-5	TRBD2	TRBV5-1	CASSTSGGYQETQYF	TGCGCCAGCAGCACTAGCGGGGGATACCAAGAGACCCAGTACTTC